Listed here is a single T cell receptor (beta chain). The antigen remains undetermined. This specimen belongs to a study of T cell repertoires in cytomegalovirus infection. Turning to the study itself: Recently identified HLA-C-restricted CMV epitopes were used, and well-studied HLA-B-restricted CMV epitopes were used as well. The public TCR beta signatures pointed to both CMV infection and matching HLA type.

TCRdb fed the reads into MiXCR, producing one record per CDR3 protein. The profile shows about 310,000 distinct CDR3 sequences, 20% to 25% of them singletons. The V gene lost 6 bases and the J gene lost 5 bases, with 20 bases spanning the gap. Germline CDR1 is LNHDA and CDR2 is SQIVND (reference sequence). The CDR3 has 15 amino acids. This receptor was taken from a human donor in good health (CMV status not recorded). Some clones in this sample may be carry-over from other donors' samples. The material was cultured PBMCs, obtained from culture after CMV antigen stimulation. This chain joins TRBV19 and TRBJ2-7; the D gene could be TRBD1 or TRBD2 (5 bases each). CDR3 coding DNA: TGTGCCAGTAGCAAACAGGCTACACATAGCGACGAGCAGTACTTC. This sequence encodes CASSKQATHSDEQYF.